Detailed here is one T cell receptor (beta chain). Its antigen is undetermined. Researchers reported sorting CD4+ naive, central memory, regulatory and stem cell-like memory cells via CD45RO/CCR7/CD25/CD127/CD95/CD27. Sort purity for all populations was recorded as exceeding 98%. The data are from a study of beta chain features in type 1 diabetes. About the research overall: Age, gender and cell yields were alike across patients and healthy donors.

Study-wide findings and caveats: All four CD4+ subsets of Type 1 diabetes patients contained TCRB CDR3s that were moderately but significantly shorter.

The entirety of the isolated RNA underwent reverse transcription, so expressed TCRB transcripts were sequenced. TCRdb's table, derived via immunoSEQ multiplex PCR, lists solely in-frame clones and lacks some. The data show 300,000 to 350,000 clones, with less than 15% seen just once and roughly 0.015% held by the top ten. Germline CDR1 SNHLY, CDR2 FYNNEI. This CDR3 contains 18 residues. V dropped 2 bases and J dropped 0 bases, with 14 bases sitting between them. This chain uses TRBV2 with TRBJ2-6, with D possibly matching TRBD1 (6 bases). The TCR comes from a woman between 18 and 30 years old with type 1 diabetes. Material: naive CD4+ T cells from blood. This CDR3 is CASSERGGLNSGANVLTF. Here the CDR3 DNA reads TGTGCCAGCAGTGAAAGAGGGGGTCTGAACTCTGGGGCCAACGTCCTGACTTTC. The full variable domain, completed using reference TRBV2 and TRBJ2-6, is EPEVTQTPSHQVTQMGQEVILRCVPISNHLYFYWYRQILGQKVEFLVSFYNNEISEKSEIFDDQFSVERPDGSNFTLKIRSTKLEDSAMYFCASSERGGLNSGANVLTFGAGSRLTVL.